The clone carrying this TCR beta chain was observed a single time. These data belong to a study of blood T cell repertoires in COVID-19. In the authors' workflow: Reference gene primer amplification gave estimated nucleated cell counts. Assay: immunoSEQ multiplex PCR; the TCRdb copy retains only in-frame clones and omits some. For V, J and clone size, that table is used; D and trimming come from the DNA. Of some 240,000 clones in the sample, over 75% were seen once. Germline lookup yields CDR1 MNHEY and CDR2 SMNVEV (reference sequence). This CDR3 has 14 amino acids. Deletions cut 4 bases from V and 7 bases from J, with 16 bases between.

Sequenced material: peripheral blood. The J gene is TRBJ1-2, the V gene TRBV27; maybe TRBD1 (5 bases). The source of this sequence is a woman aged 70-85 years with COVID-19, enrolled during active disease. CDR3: CASSWKGSPGGYTF. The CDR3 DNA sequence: TGTGCCAGCAGTTGGAAGGGGTCCCCGGGTGGCTACACCTTC.